This T cell receptor (beta chain) emerged from a study of a mutant IDH1 vaccine in newly diagnosed glioma. As for the study in general: Patients had received radiotherapy, temozolomide, or both previously, most receiving both.

Sequenced by immunoSEQ multiplex PCR; TCRdb stores in-frame clones only, minus some. The sample consists of about 50,000 clones, 70% to 90% of them appearing once. Concerning this clone itself: Its antigen is currently unknown.

Time point here: baseline, week 1 (first vaccination visit). Treatment indicated: pre-vaccination baseline after standard-of-care therapy. Losses at the gene ends were 1 base for V and 5 bases for J; bases not matched to a gene: 11. CDR1 is LGHNA, CDR2 YNFKEQ, per germline. The CDR3 covers 18 residues. The study's findings and limits: Pseudoprogression apparently tracked independently of changes in top peripheral T cell clonotypes.

The sequence came from a man in his forties with glioma. The chain uses TRBV4-2 and TRBJ2-3; 11 bases agree with TRBD2. Source: PBMCs, taken from a glioma patient treated with radiotherapy, temozolomide or both. This chain's CDR3 is CASSQAIAGGLGGDTQYF. The CDR3 coding sequence is TGTGCCAGCAGCCAAGCTATAGCGGGAGGGCTAGGAGGAGATACGCAGTATTTT.